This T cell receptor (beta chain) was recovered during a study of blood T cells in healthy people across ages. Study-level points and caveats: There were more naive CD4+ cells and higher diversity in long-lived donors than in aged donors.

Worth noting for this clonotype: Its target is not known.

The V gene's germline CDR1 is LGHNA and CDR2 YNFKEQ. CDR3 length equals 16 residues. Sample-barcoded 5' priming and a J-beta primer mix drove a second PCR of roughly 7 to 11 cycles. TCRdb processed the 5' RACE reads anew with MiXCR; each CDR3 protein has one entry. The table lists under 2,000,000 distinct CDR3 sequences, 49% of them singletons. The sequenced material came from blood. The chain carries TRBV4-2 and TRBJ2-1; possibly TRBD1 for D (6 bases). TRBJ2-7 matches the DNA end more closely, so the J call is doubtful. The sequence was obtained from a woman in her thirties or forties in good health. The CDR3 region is CASSQDRGNSYNEQYF. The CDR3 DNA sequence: TGTGCCAGCAGCCAAGATAGGGGGAACTCCTACAATGAGCAGTACTTC.